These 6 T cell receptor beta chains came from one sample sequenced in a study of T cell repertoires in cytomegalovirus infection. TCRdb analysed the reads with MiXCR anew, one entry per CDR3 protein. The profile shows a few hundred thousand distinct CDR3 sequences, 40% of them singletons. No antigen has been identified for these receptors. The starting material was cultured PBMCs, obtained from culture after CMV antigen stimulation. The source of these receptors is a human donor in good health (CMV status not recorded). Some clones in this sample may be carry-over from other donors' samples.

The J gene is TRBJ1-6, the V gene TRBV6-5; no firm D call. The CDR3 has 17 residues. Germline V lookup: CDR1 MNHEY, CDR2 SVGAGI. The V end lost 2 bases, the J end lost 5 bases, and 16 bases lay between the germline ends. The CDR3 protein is CASSYGKGPENNSPLHF. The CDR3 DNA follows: TGTGCCAGCAGTTACGGAAAGGGCCCAGAAAATAATTCACCCCTCCACTTT.

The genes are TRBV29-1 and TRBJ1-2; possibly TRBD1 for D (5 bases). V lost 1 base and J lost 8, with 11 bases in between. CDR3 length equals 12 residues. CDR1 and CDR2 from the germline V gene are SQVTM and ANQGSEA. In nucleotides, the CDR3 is TGCAGCGTTGAAGGGGGCCGAAGGGGCTACACCTTC. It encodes CSVEGGRRGYTF.

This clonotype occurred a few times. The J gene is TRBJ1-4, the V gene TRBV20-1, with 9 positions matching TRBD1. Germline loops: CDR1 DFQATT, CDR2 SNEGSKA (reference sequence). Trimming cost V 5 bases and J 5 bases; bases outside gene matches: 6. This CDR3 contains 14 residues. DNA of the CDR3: TGCAGTGCTTTTTTGACAGGGGGGAATGAAAAACTGTTTTTT. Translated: CSAFLTGGNEKLFF.

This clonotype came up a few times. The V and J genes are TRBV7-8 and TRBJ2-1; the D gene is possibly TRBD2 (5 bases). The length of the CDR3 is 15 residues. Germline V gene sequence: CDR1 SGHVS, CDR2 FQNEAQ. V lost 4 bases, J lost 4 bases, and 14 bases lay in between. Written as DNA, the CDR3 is TGTGCCAGCAGCTCGAGAAACCCGGGATACAATGAGCAGTTCTTC. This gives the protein CASSSRNPGYNEQFF.

The CDR3 DNA reads as TGTGCCAGCAGTTACCAACACGGACTAGCGGGAGATACGCAGTATTTT. This sequence encodes CASSYQHGLAGDTQYF. V gene TRBV6-2 or TRBV6-3 combines with J gene TRBJ2-3, with 11 bases aligning to TRBD2. Trimming removed 2 bases from V and 5 bases from J; junction bases left unmatched: 6. The CDR3 has 16 residues. CDR1 and CDR2 (germline): MNHEY, SVGEGT.

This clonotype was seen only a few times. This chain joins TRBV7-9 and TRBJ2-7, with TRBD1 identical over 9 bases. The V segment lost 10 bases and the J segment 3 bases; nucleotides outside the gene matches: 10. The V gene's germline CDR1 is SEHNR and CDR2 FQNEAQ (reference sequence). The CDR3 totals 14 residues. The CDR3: CATRGPDRGYEQYF. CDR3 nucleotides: TGTGCCACCAGGGGTCCGGACAGGGGCTACGAGCAGTACTTC. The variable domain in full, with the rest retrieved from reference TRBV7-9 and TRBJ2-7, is DTGVSQNPRHKITKRGQNVTFRCDPISEHNRLYWYRQTLGQGPEFLTYFQNEAQLEKSRLLSDRFSAERPKGSFSTLEIQRTEQGDSAMYLCATRGPDRGYEQYFGPGTRLTVT.